The rows below give T cell receptor beta chains drawn from one sample of a study of T-cell reconstitution after alpha-beta-depleted transplantation in children. TCRdb reanalysed the PCR reads using MiXCR and keeps one entry per CDR3 protein. The sample has hundreds of thousands of distinct CDR3 sequences, 16% seen once. The starting material was PBMCs, mostly from graft donor cells, obtained 360 days after TCRalphabeta/CD19-depleted stem cell transplant. These TCRs come from a male patient aged 10-17 years who had a stem cell transplant for acute lymphoblastic leukemia, so the T cells may come from the graft donor. Each CDR3 is given with its conserved first and last residue. The D gene is left open where the match is weak. Only part of the rows carry a size: once, few, many, or a class if the clone is expanded.

abundance	v_gene	d_gene	j_gene	CDR3aa	CDR3nt
few	TRBV7-2	NA	TRBJ2-7	CASSLLTALSYEQYF	TGTGCCAGCAGCCTTCTGACTGCCCTCTCCTACGAGCAGTACTTC
NA	TRBV7-8	TRBD1	TRBJ2-7	CASGLRGRGYEQYF	TGTGCCAGCGGCCTGAGGGGGCGAGGCTACGAGCAGTACTTC
NA	TRBV20-1	NA	TRBJ2-7	CSARALKAWPEQYF	TGCAGTGCTAGAGCCCTAAAGGCCTGGCCCGAGCAGTACTTC
NA	TRBV7-6	TRBD2	TRBJ2-7	CASSLAGREGFDEQYF	TGTGCCAGCAGCCTAGCGGGCAGGGAGGGGTTCGACGAGCAGTACTTC
few	TRBV14	NA	TRBJ2-7	CASSQEVWSAEQYF	TGTGCCAGCAGCCAAGAAGTATGGAGCGCCGAGCAGTACTTC
NA	TRBV20-1	TRBD2	TRBJ2-1	CSAGKAGVSYNEQFF	TGCAGTGCTGGGAAAGCGGGAGTCTCCTACAATGAGCAGTTCTTC
few	TRBV7-6	TRBD2	TRBJ2-5	CASSLWLAGGEETQYF	TGTGCCAGCAGCTTATGGCTAGCGGGAGGTGAAGAGACCCAGTACTTC
NA	TRBV15	NA	TRBJ2-1	CATSRDLASYNEQFF	TGTGCCACCAGCAGAGATCTCGCCAGTTACAATGAGCAGTTCTTC
NA	TRBV4-1	TRBD1	TRBJ2-7	CASSQHRGLLIEQYF	TGCGCCAGCAGCCAACACAGGGGGCTTCTAATCGAGCAGTACTTC
NA	TRBV10-1	NA	TRBJ1-2	CASSMTENYGYTF	TGCGCCAGCAGTATGACAGAGAACTATGGCTACACCTTC
NA	TRBV5-1	TRBD1	TRBJ2-3	CASSLDRAPTDTQYF	TGCGCCAGCAGCTTAGACAGGGCCCCCACAGATACGCAGTATTTT
few	TRBV3-1	NA	TRBJ2-5	CASSQDRTWAGQGQETQYF	TGTGCCAGCAGCCAAGATCGGACTTGGGCGGGCCAAGGACAAGAGACCCAGTACTTC
few	TRBV7-7	TRBD2	TRBJ2-5	CASSHTSGSRETQYF	TGTGCCAGCAGCCATACTAGCGGGAGTAGGGAGACCCAGTACTTC
NA	TRBV7-2	TRBD2	TRBJ2-7	CASSFVAGRVSYEQYF	TGTGCCAGCAGCTTCGTAGCGGGTAGAGTCTCCTACGAGCAGTACTTC
many	TRBV20-1	TRBD2	TRBJ2-1	CSASRREAHYNEQFF	TGCAGTGCTAGTAGGCGGGAGGCCCATTACAATGAGCAGTTCTTC
few	TRBV5-5	TRBD2	TRBJ2-6	CASSFLAAGANVLTF	TGTGCCAGCAGCTTTCTAGCGGCTGGGGCCAACGTCCTGACTTTC
few	TRBV7-9	TRBD1	TRBJ1-3	CASSLGQYSGNTIYF	TGTGCCAGCAGCTTGGGACAGTACTCTGGAAACACCATATATTTT
few	TRBV10-3	NA	TRBJ2-4	CAINLGPEGTKNIQYF	TGTGCCATAAACTTAGGGCCGGAAGGGACCAAAAACATTCAGTACTTC
many	TRBV7-3	TRBD1	TRBJ2-7	CASSLLDRGGEQYF	TGTGCCAGCAGCTTGCTGGACAGGGGTGGCGAGCAGTACTTC
NA	TRBV11-2	NA	TRBJ1-1	CASSLVKGRTEAFF	TGTGCCAGCAGCTTAGTCAAGGGGCGCACTGAAGCTTTCTTT
NA	TRBV6-5	NA	TRBJ1-1	CASSYFPAGLNTEAFF	TGTGCCAGCAGTTACTTCCCTGCAGGGCTGAACACTGAAGCTTTCTTT
few	TRBV20-1	TRBD1	TRBJ2-7	CSAPRASTGGLHDEQYF	TGCAGTGCTCCGAGGGCTTCCACAGGGGGCCTCCACGACGAGCAGTACTTC
few	TRBV5-1	NA	TRBJ2-7	CASSLTGIFSIHEQYF	TGCGCCAGCAGCTTGACAGGGATATTCAGCATCCACGAGCAGTACTTC
NA	TRBV4-1	NA	TRBJ2-2	CASRKAGGKTGELFF	TGCGCCAGCAGAAAGGCCGGGGGCAAGACCGGGGAGCTGTTTTTT
NA	TRBV15	NA	TRBJ2-2	CATSRQGRRNTGELFF	TGTGCCACCAGCAGGCAGGGGAGAAGAAACACCGGGGAGCTGTTTTTT
few	TRBV29-1	NA	TRBJ2-2	CSVEERRANTGELFF	TGCAGCGTTGAGGAAAGGAGGGCGAACACCGGGGAGCTGTTTTTT
many	TRBV9	TRBD1	TRBJ2-1	CASSVTGGTAYNEQFF	TGTGCCAGCAGCGTCACAGGGGGGACCGCCTACAATGAGCAGTTCTTC
NA	TRBV6-1	NA	TRBJ1-5	CASSQGSGNQPQHF	TGTGCCAGCTCTCAGGGGTCGGGCAATCAGCCCCAGCATTTT
NA	TRBV6-1	TRBD2	TRBJ2-1	CATNPGLAGYNEQFF	TGTGCCACAAATCCGGGACTAGCGGGATACAATGAGCAGTTCTTC
few	TRBV2	NA	TRBJ2-7	CASRVTYEQYF	TGTGCCAGCAGGGTAACCTACGAGCAGTACTTC
NA	TRBV30	NA	TRBJ2-1	CAWSMASWDEQFF	TGTGCCTGGAGTATGGCTTCATGGGATGAGCAGTTCTTC
NA	TRBV20-1	TRBD2	TRBJ2-1	CSARDDWTSGINEQFF	TGCAGTGCTAGAGATGATTGGACTAGCGGGATTAATGAGCAGTTCTTC
few	TRBV20-1	TRBD2	TRBJ2-3	CSAGWAGGPGTQYF	TGCAGTGCAGGATGGGCGGGAGGGCCGGGGACGCAGTATTTT
many	TRBV4-1	NA	TRBJ2-2	CASSQGLHTGELFF	TGCGCCAGCAGCCAAGGACTTCACACCGGGGAGCTGTTTTTT
few	TRBV20-1	TRBD1	TRBJ1-5	CSATRDRVNQPQHF	TGCAGTGCTACCCGGGACAGAGTCAATCAGCCCCAGCATTTT
few	TRBV12-3/TRBV12-4	TRBD1	TRBJ2-2	CASSLRQGPVELFF	TGTGCCAGCAGTTTACGACAGGGGCCGGTAGAGCTGTTTTTT
many	TRBV20-1	TRBD2	TRBJ2-3	CSATSGGGSTDTQYF	TGCAGTGCAACCAGTGGGGGAGGGTCCACAGATACGCAGTATTTT
many	TRBV4-1	TRBD2	TRBJ2-7	CASSHGLAGGREQYF	TGCGCCAGCAGCCACGGACTAGCGGGAGGTAGAGAGCAGTACTTC
NA	TRBV25-1	NA	TRBJ2-7	CATKRTQGSYEQYF	TGTGCCACCAAAAGGACCCAAGGTTCCTACGAGCAGTACTTC
NA	TRBV4-1	NA	TRBJ2-5	CARSQWGDETQYF	TGCGCCAGGAGCCAGTGGGGGGACGAGACCCAGTACTTC